This T cell receptor beta chain is drawn from a study of radiation and T cells in renal cell carcinoma. The study, taken as a whole, reports: Dominant CDR3 motifs were more common in irradiated tumors than controls.

TCRdb's table, derived via immunoSEQ multiplex PCR, lists solely in-frame clones and lacks some. The sample lists about 23,000 clones; around 57% were seen once. The table lists this clone with many counts. Antigen specificity is unknown. Treatment of the sample: treatment-naive control, cytoreductive nephrectomy. Clear cell pathology was present in this patient's renal cell carcinoma. The CDR3 contains 15 residues. Germline CDR1 reads SGDLS; CDR2 reads YYNGEE. V lost 0 bases, J lost 5 bases, and 8 bases stayed unmatched. Sequencing used tumor tissue, obtained from a patient whose treatment was nephrectomy without radiotherapy. The sequence derives from a human donor with renal cell carcinoma. The chain has TRBV9 and TRBJ2-7, with 7 bases matching TRBD2. The CDR3 sequence: CASSVAAGDYDEQYF. The CDR3 DNA reads TGTGCCAGCAGCGTAGCGGCGGGGGATTACGACGAGCAGTACTTC.